Sequencing of this TCR beta chain was carried out in a study of blood T cell repertoires in COVID-19. Overall study context: Material from acute and convalescent COVID-19 was sourced from the United States, Italy and Spain. Nucleic acid was either cDNA or gDNA, and it came from T cells, B-cell-depleted T cells, or PBMCs.

How the authors handled the data: The assay estimated nucleated cells by amplifying reference gene primers. The protocol was immunoSEQ multiplex PCR, while the TCRdb copy is restricted to in-frame clones and leaves out a portion. V and J calls and clone size come straight from that table; D and trimming were deduced from the DNA. The table records around 58,000 clones, 83% of them present only once. The trim removed 7 bases at V and 7 bases at J, leaving 12 bases unmatched. The CDR3 has 15 residues. Germline V gene data show CDR1 as ENHRY and CDR2 as SYGVKD. This TCR derives from a human donor in a cohort sampled during active COVID-19. Source material: peripheral blood. The rearrangement joins TRBV10-3 to TRBJ2-3; 9 bases match TRBD2. The CDR3 protein is CAIKVTTSGLNTQYF. The CDR3 coding sequence is TGTGCCATCAAGGTGACGACTAGCGGCCTCAATACGCAGTATTTT.